This TCR beta chain was observed in a study of shared clonotypes between healthy human individuals (dated by TCRdb to about 2020). Study-level background: The cohort comprised a couple of women and a few men aged 18 to 49 years. Each donor's leukapheresis produced roughly between about 0.85 and 10 billion PBMCs. To increase sequencing depth and limit assay-specific biases, different laboratories used diverse techniques to prepare libraries and sequence TCR repertoires. For each donor, three plates each were used for CD4 naive and CD4 memory, two plates were used for CD8 naive, and one plate was used for CD8 memory. To estimate repertoire size and how much clonotype sharing occurs between individuals, the study deeply sequenced the blood TCR repertoires of several healthy adults.

The donors were healthy, HIV-negative adults with no recently reported acute infections or vaccinations. Only Caucasian adults living in Nashville, Tennessee, USA were represented among the donors. CD4+ T cells were enriched by magnetic negative selection; naive cells were then positively selected on CD45RA, and the negative fraction formed the memory subset. After blood collection by leukapheresis, PBMCs were isolated using Ficoll-Histopaque density gradient centrifugation and then cryopreserved in the vapor phase of liquid nitrogen. Analytical flow cytometry was used to check the purity and quantity of every magnetically sorted T cell population. Genomic DNA was isolated from each sorted fraction and quantified by UV absorbance on a Nanodrop 2000c. Using the deep immunoSEQ assay, multiplex PCR amplified TCR CDR3 regions from genomic DNA. For each cell subset, the extracted genomic DNA was distributed evenly across all wells of several immunoSEQ 96-well plates, and each plate served as one replicate. For sorted subsets, approximately 190 ng genomic DNA, equal to 30,000 or so T cell genomes, was loaded into each replicate PCR. The purified libraries were quantified using a Qubit 3.0 fluorometer, sized with a Bioanalyzer 2100, and then quantified again using the KAPA Library Quantification kit. A separate single-read 150-cycle Illumina NextSeq 550 flow cell was used to sequence each immunoSEQ 96-well plate. On the authors' methods: The immunoSEQ output contained only junctional sequences without quality scores, so filtering could not match that applied to full-length reads. Sequences were annotated with PyIR, a Python wrapper for IgBLAST v1.9, using IMGT germline references to assign V/J genes and CDR3. Reads with weak V/J assignments (E-value above 1e-6), missing CDR3, stop codons, out-of-frame junctions, or ambiguous translated residues were removed. V3J clonotypes were defined as sequences sharing the same inferred V gene, J gene, and CDR3 amino acid sequence. To compute the percentage overlap between repertoires, the number of shared unique clonotypes was divided by the size of the smaller repertoire. RTK rarefaction, the Chao1 estimator, and Recon v2.1 estimates of unobserved clonotypes were used to assess repertoire richness. Generation probabilities for all TCRbeta clonotypes obtained by the gDNA method from four donors were computed using OLGA. TCRdb retrieved this table from immuneACCESS and kept in-frame rearrangements only. Not all clones are present; in checked studies, unresolved V genes account for under half, and no reason is known for the remainder. V and J calls and clone size are those listed in that table; D and trimming were worked out from the DNA. Across this sample there are roughly 2.4 million clones, with approximately 94% seen only once. Clones ranked in the top ten supply approximately 0.13% of the sample.

Notes on this clone: What antigen it recognizes has not been identified. Per-base qualities were not stored, and no clone one base away is much larger.

Results the study describes overall, beyond this receptor: Sampling was limited to blood, and TCR repertoires in tissue likely differ from TCR repertoires in blood. Naive subsets generally had larger estimated clonotype richness than memory subsets did. Compared with non-shared clonotypes, clonotypes shared by all four sorted-subset donors had higher generation probabilities. Incomplete sequencing was indicated by rarefaction of sorted-subset datasets, despite the large sequencing depth. Pairwise subsampling led to the expectation that sequencing depth would affect the degree of clonotype sharing among donors. Because the study included a small number of donors, the genetic and exposure-history diversity represented was limited. Across four donors, about 5% of naive CD4, approximately 3.6% of naive CD8, around 2.1% of memory CD4, and over 0.35% of memory CD8 clonotypes were shared.

The V end loses 5 bases and the J end loses 3 bases, and a stretch of 4 bases separates them. As encoded in the germline V gene, CDR1 is KGHSH while CDR2 is LQKENI. There are 12 amino acids in the CDR3, from cysteine to phenylalanine inclusive. Only CDR3 DNA is held: 36 bases, read in frame from base 1. In this chain, TRBV18 is recombined with TRBJ2-2, with an unclear D gene assignment. This TCR came from a man aged 18 to 29 in good health. Sequenced input: naive CD4+ T cells sorted from blood. The cell subset or site label on this specimen signifies: CD45RA+ positively selected. The CDR3 amino acid sequence is: CASSEYTGELFF. DNA sequence: TGTGCCAGCTCAGAGTACACCGGGGAGCTGTTTTTT.